This T cell receptor beta chain was sequenced for a study of CD8 T cells in Susac syndrome. Of note for this clonotype: Antigen specificity is unknown.

General study points: A relatively small number of individuals underwent TCR sequencing and HLA analysis.

The RNA, about 0.45 to 1 ug, was put through reverse transcription using random hexamers. TCR beta CDR3 was amplified by immunoSEQ multiplex PCR. This amplification extended across 54 Vbeta and 13 Jbeta segments. Via MiXCR, TCRdb re-called the immunoSEQ multiplex PCR reads, giving one row per CDR3 protein. The table shows some 110,000 distinct CDR3 sequences, with 85% to 95% occurring only once. The study used treatment-naive patients who had stable or active relapsing-remitting disease as multiple sclerosis controls. There are 15 residues in the CDR3. Trimming removed 2 bases from V and 3 bases from J, with 13 bases in between. CDR1 and CDR2 (germline): MNHEY, SVGAGI.

The specimen was CD8+ T cells from PBMCs. The clonotype was recovered from a human donor with multiple sclerosis. This sequence joins TRBV6-5 and TRBJ2-5; a weak D match, TRBD2 (6 bases). The DNA of the CDR3 is TGTGCCAGCAGTTACGCACCGGGGGAAGAAGAGACCCAGTACTTC. Residues: CASSYAPGEEETQYF.